In its sample, the clone carrying this T cell receptor beta chain was seen a few times. Its matching antigen is unknown. V lost 5 bases, J lost 6 bases, and 17 bases lay in between. The CDR3 extends over 15 amino acids. Germline CDR1 and CDR2: SGHAT and FQNNGV. The data stem from a study of CD8+CD57+ T cells in acquired aplastic anemia. Study summary: Isolated CD4+ and CD8+ cells, once sorted, yielded DNA averaging roughly 3 ug. Study results and caveats: Patients did not significantly differ from controls in CD8+ Simpson's diversity.

Genomic DNA constituted the template upon which TCR beta VDJ and CDR3 profiling was performed. TCRdb called the reads again in MiXCR, with one record for every CDR3 protein. The sample includes 120,000 or so distinct CDR3 sequences, 55% to 70% seen only once; the top ten take approximately 28%. Patients who underwent sequencing had shown CD8+CD57+ cell expansion by flow cytometry. Specimen: sorted CD4+, CD8+, or CD8+CD57+ T cells (not recorded which) from PBMCs. This clonotype originated in a human donor with aplastic anemia. The J gene is TRBJ1-3, the V gene TRBV11-2; no firm D call. The CDR3 bases are TGTGCCAGCAGCCGTCAGATGGGTCCCGAAAACACCATATATTTT. This sequence encodes CASSRQMGPENTIYF.